Listed below are T cell receptor beta chains from one sample, sequenced in a study of blood T cells in healthy people across ages. Using its own MiXCR run on the 5' RACE reads, TCRdb lists one record per CDR3 protein. This table has hundreds of thousands of distinct CDR3 sequences, about 46% appearing once. Sample: blood. These receptors originate from a man older than 75 in good health. CDR3s include the opening cysteine and the closing phenylalanine or tryptophan. Fields, in order: D gene, J gene, CDR3 length, V gene, clone size, CDR3 DNA, CDR3 protein. D genes are given only for firm matches. Not all rows give a size; the values are once, few, many and, for expanded clones, a class.

NA	TRBJ2-7	15	TRBV7-2	many	TGTGCCAGCAGTTTAAAGGGGGACAATTCCTACGAGCAGTACTTC	CASSLKGDNSYEQYF
NA	TRBJ1-5	15	TRBV28	NA	TGTGCCAGCAGTTTCCTCTACAGCGGCAATCAGCCCCAGCATTTT	CASSFLYSGNQPQHF
TRBD1	TRBJ1-2	13	TRBV29-1	NA	TGCAGCGGAGACAGGGTCAGAACCGGGGGCTACACCTTC	CSGDRVRTGGYTF
TRBD1	TRBJ1-1	14	TRBV30	NA	TGTGCCTGGATGAGGGACAGGGCTAACACTGAAGCTTTCTTT	CAWMRDRANTEAFF
NA	TRBJ2-2	15	TRBV20-1	NA	TGCAGTGCCTCCCCGGGACATACGAACACCGGGGAGCTGTTTTTT	CSASPGHTNTGELFF
TRBD2	TRBJ2-5	14	TRBV20-1	many	TGCAGTGCTAAGGGAGCGGGAGAAAGAGAGACCCAGTACTTC	CSAKGAGERETQYF
NA	TRBJ2-1	18	TRBV27	NA	TGTGCCAGCAGTTGGGCAGGGGGCTATGGGGAGGGCCCCAATGAGCAGTTCTTC	CASSWAGGYGEGPNEQFF
NA	TRBJ1-2	14	TRBV12-3/TRBV12-4	NA	TGTGCCAGCAGTTTGGGGGTTGCTAACTATGGCTACACCTTC	CASSLGVANYGYTF
TRBD1	TRBJ2-1	14	TRBV5-1	NA	TGCGCCAGCAGCAAGGGACAGCCCTACAATGAGCAGTTCTTC	CASSKGQPYNEQFF
NA	TRBJ1-2	14	TRBV27	NA	TGTGCCAGCAGTTATGGGACGTACGACGCAGGCTACACCTTC	CASSYGTYDAGYTF
NA	TRBJ2-1	14	TRBV5-1	NA	TGCGCCAGCGGCGCACCCCCTTCCTACAATGAGCAGTTCTTC	CASGAPPSYNEQFF
TRBD1	TRBJ1-2	14	TRBV30	NA	TGTGCCTGGAGTGCGGGAGGGGGCCTGACGGGCTACACCTTC	CAWSAGGGLTGYTF
NA	TRBJ1-6	14	TRBV6-5	once	TGTGCCACTCGGATGCGTAGGGACGGTTCACCCCTCCACTTT	CATRMRRDGSPLHF
NA	TRBJ1-2	14	TRBV7-2	few	TGTGCCAGCAAATCTTCCCAAGCGTCAAATGGCTACACCTTC	CASKSSQASNGYTF
NA	TRBJ1-4	15	TRBV15	few	TGTGCCACCAGCAGAGATCCTAATGGGCTGGAAAAACTGTTTTTT	CATSRDPNGLEKLFF
NA	TRBJ1-5	14	TRBV20-1	NA	TGCAGTGCTAGAGAGACTAATAGCAATCAGCCCCAGCATTTT	CSARETNSNQPQHF
NA	TRBJ2-7	15	TRBV12-3/TRBV12-4	NA	TGTGCCAGCAGTTTCCGCACGGGAGTAGGCAATGAGCAGTACTTC	CASSFRTGVGNEQYF
NA	TRBJ2-7	14	TRBV5-1	NA	TGCGCCAGCAGCTTAAATCCTCAACCCTACGAGCAGTACTTC	CASSLNPQPYEQYF
TRBD1	TRBJ1-4	13	TRBV20-1	many	TGCAGTGCTAGGAGCCAGGGGGATGAAAAACTGTTTTTT	CSARSQGDEKLFF
TRBD2	TRBJ2-1	15	TRBV2	few	TGTGCCACCCTGGCGGAGCGGGGACCAGACAATGAGCAGTTCTTC	CATLAERGPDNEQFF